What follows are 5 T cell receptor beta chains derived from one specimen sequenced in a study of T cell changes during pregnancy in multiple sclerosis. Measured with immunoSEQ multiplex PCR; TCRdb has only the in-frame clones, and not every one. The data show 30,000 to 40,000 clones, around nine tenths seen once. Sequences were derived from peripheral blood, sampled in the third trimester of pregnancy. The origin of the receptors is a female donor in good health, enrolled as a control in a pregnancy study.

The DNA of the CDR3 is TGTGCCACCAGCAGACCCGGGACAGTTAATTCACCCCTCCACTTT. The encoded protein is CATSRPGTVNSPLHF. This chain uses TRBV15 with TRBJ1-6; 7 nucleotides align to TRBD1. V was pared by 2 bases and J by 6 bases, with 4 bases of the junction left unmatched. This CDR3 region has 15 residues. Germline values: CDR1 LNHNV, CDR2 YYDKDF (reference sequence).

This chain joins TRBV6-4 and TRBJ2-3; 10 bases are shared with TRBD2. Germline CDR1 is MRHNA and CDR2 is SNTAGT. With 2 bases clipped from V and 2 bases from J, the junction kept 1 base outside the gene matches. The CDR3 spans 15 residues. The CDR3 sequence is CASSDLAGATDTQYF. For the CDR3, the DNA is TGTGCCAGCAGTGACCTAGCGGGGGCCACAGATACGCAGTATTTT.

The chain recombines TRBV4-2 with TRBJ2-3; TRBD2 agrees at 15 bases. The CDR3 is made up of 19 amino acids. Losses at the gene ends were 5 bases for V and 0 bases for J; bases not matched to a gene: 9. The germline gives CDR1 LGHNA, CDR2 YNFKEQ. The CDR3 DNA reads TGTGCCAGCAGCACCCTTGGGACTAGCGGGAGGACTAGCACAGATACGCAGTATTTT. Amino acid sequence: CASSTLGTSGRTSTDTQYF.

The chain joins TRBV28 to TRBJ2-7, with D possibly matching TRBD1 (7 bases). The CDR3 covers 16 residues. The germline gives CDR1 MDHEN, CDR2 SYDVKM. Between the trimmed V and J ends, which lost 3 bases and 3 bases, there was a span of 18 bases. CDR3 coding DNA: TGTGCCAGCAGTTTCCTCAGGTGGAGGGGGCACTACGAGCAGTACTTC. It translates to CASSFLRWRGHYEQYF.

The chain couples TRBV19 to TRBJ1-5; no clear D gene. This CDR3 is 15 amino acids long. The ends were cut back, 3 bases at V and 4 bases at J, with 13 bases in the middle. From germline, CDR1 is LNHDA and CDR2 SQIVND (reference sequence). The CDR3, as DNA: TGTGCCAGTAGTATGAGATCCACGAATAATCAGCCCCAGCATTTT. This sequence encodes CASSMRSTNNQPQHF.